A single sample is the source of the 9 T cell receptor beta chains below, sequenced in a study of cytomegalovirus exposure and HLA in healthy donors. Some clones are missing from TCRdb's copy, which holds only in-frame ones; the method was immunoSEQ multiplex PCR. The sample includes 260,000 or so clones, about nine tenths of them seen just once. The material sequenced was PBMCs. Every receptor here comes from a woman aged 25 to 39 in good health and CMV-seronegative.

This clone was found once. V usage is TRBV5-1 and J usage is TRBJ2-3; 10 bases align to TRBD2. The CDR3 totals 15 residues. V was pared by 1 base and J by 5 bases, with 4 bases of the junction left unmatched. Germline V lookup: CDR1 SGHRS, CDR2 YFSETQ. CDR3: CASSLNLAGVDTQYF. The CDR3 DNA is TGCGCCAGCAGCTTGAATCTAGCGGGAGTAGATACGCAGTATTTT.

The chain has TRBV28 and TRBJ2-1; unclear D gene. Germline V gene lookup returns CDR1 MDHEN and CDR2 SYDVKM. V was trimmed by 6 bases and J by 4 bases, leaving 19 bases between them. The CDR3 consists of 16 residues. The CDR3 nucleotides read TGTGCCAGCAGCCACAGTGGGCCACGGGTTTACAATGAGCAGTTCTTC. Translation gives CASSHSGPRVYNEQFF.

In its sample, this clone was seen once. The CDR3 region is CASSLGAGTAGANVLTF. In nucleotides, the CDR3 is TGTGCCAGCAGTTTAGGGGCAGGTACTGCTGGGGCCAACGTCCTGACTTTC. This sequence joins TRBV27 and TRBJ2-6, with TRBD1 as a possible D gene (5 bases). V shed 2 bases and J shed 2 bases, with 13 bases lying between them. CDR3 length equals 17 residues. The germline CDR1 and CDR2 sequences are MNHEY and SMNVEV (reference sequence).

The rearrangement joins TRBV7-8 to TRBJ2-1, with a weak D call TRBD1 (5 bases). V lost 5 bases and J lost 5, with 19 bases in between. CDR1 SGHVS and CDR2 FQNEAQ come from the germline V gene. There are 16 residues in the CDR3. The CDR3 DNA reads TGTGCCAGCAGCCTCCCCAGGGATAAGGCTAACAATGAGCAGTTCTTC. This sequence encodes CASSLPRDKANNEQFF.

V is TRBV5-1 and J is TRBJ2-2; a weak D match, TRBD2 (5 bases). V was shortened by 4 bases and J by 0 bases, with 13 bases between the two germline ends. Germline CDR1 SGHRS, CDR2 YFSETQ. This CDR3 is 16 amino acids long. The CDR3 spells CASSPLGGPNTGELFF. CDR3 DNA sequence: TGCGCCAGCAGCCCGTTAGGAGGACCGAACACCGGGGAGCTGTTTTTT.

The chain couples TRBV29-1 to TRBJ2-1; 7 positions agree with TRBD2. The germline CDR1 and CDR2 sequences are SQVTM and ANQGSEA. The CDR3 has 15 amino acids. V shed 7 bases, J shed 1 base, and the junction held 10 bases outside the gene matches. In DNA, the CDR3 is TGCAGCGGGAGCGGGGTAGGGATTTCCTACAATGAGCAGTTCTTC. Its protein is CSGSGVGISYNEQFF.

The chain is built from TRBV6-4 and TRBJ2-1, with no clear D. The CDR3 is 14 residues long. V was pared by 0 bases and J by 6 bases, with 9 bases between. CDR1 is MRHNA, CDR2 SNTAGT, per germline. The CDR3 spells CASSDSILSNEQFF. CDR3 bases: TGTGCCAGCAGTGACTCGATTTTAAGCAATGAGCAGTTCTTC.

This chain connects TRBV29-1 to TRBJ2-5; 7 bases agree with TRBD1. With V trimmed by 4 bases and J by 1 base, 15 bases remained unmatched. CDR1 is SQVTM, CDR2 ANQGSEA, per germline. The CDR3 runs to 17 residues. The CDR3 is CSVGSLEGDSPQETQYF. In nucleotides, the CDR3 is TGCAGCGTTGGATCCCTTGAGGGGGACAGCCCCCAAGAGACCCAGTACTTC. The full variable domain, its missing parts supplied by reference TRBV29-1 and TRBJ2-5, is SAVISQKPSRDICQRGTSLTIQCQVDSQVTMMFWYRQQPGQSLTLIATANQGSEATYESGFVIDKFPISRPNLTFSTLTVSNMSPEDSSIYLCSVGSLEGDSPQETQYFGPGTRLLVL.

CDR3 sequence (DNA): TGTGCCACCAGCAGAGACCAGGGGGACACATCCCAGAGTGAAAAACTGTTTTTT. Protein product: CATSRDQGDTSQSEKLFF. The chain recombines TRBV15 with TRBJ1-4; 7 bases fit TRBD1. The trim removed 0 bases at V and 7 bases at J, leaving 14 bases unmatched. CDR1 LNHNV and CDR2 YYDKDF come from the germline V gene (reference sequence). This CDR3 spans 18 amino acids.